What follows are 17 T cell receptor beta chains derived from one specimen sequenced in a study of cytomegalovirus exposure and HLA in healthy donors. The PCR contained 60 Vbeta and 13 Jbeta primers. TCRdb keeps only in-frame clones here, not all; method: immunoSEQ multiplex PCR. The data hold 50,000 to 75,000 clones, with about 80% observed a single time. The sequencing input was PBMCs. These receptors were collected from a human donor in good health.

This rearrangement joins TRBV30 to TRBJ2-7; the match to TRBD1 covers 10 bases. Germline lookup yields CDR1 GTSNPN and CDR2 SVGIG (reference sequence). The junction had 4 bases not matched to a gene; V was cut back by 0 bases and J by 5 bases. The length of the CDR3 is 14 residues. The CDR3 DNA follows: TGTGCCTGGAGTGTAGGGACAGGGGAGAACGAGCAGTACTTC. This translates into CAWSVGTGENEQYF.

This rearrangement joins TRBV11-3 to TRBJ2-2, with D perhaps matching TRBD2 (7 bases). In germline, CDR1 is SGHNT, CDR2 YENEEA. The CDR3 covers 16 residues. V lost 2 bases, J lost 4 bases, and 14 bases lay in between. For the CDR3, the DNA is TGTGCCAGCAGCTTACGGGGGGCGACGGGCACCGGGGAGCTGTTTTTT. Translated: CASSLRGATGTGELFF.

The chain is built from TRBV4-3 and TRBJ2-2; possibly TRBD1 for D (5 bases). The CDR3 has 15 amino acids. The germline CDR1 and CDR2 sequences are LGHNA and YSLEER. Trimming cost V 7 bases and J 6 bases, with 18 bases left between them. CDR3 nucleotides: TGCGCCAGCAACAAAAAGGGGCCACGGCCCGGGGAGCTGTTTTTT. Translation gives CASNKKGPRPGELFF.

The genes are TRBV4-2 and TRBJ2-7; D is possibly TRBD2 (6 bases). Germline loops: CDR1 LGHNA, CDR2 YNFKEQ. There are 15 residues in the CDR3. V lost 2 bases, J lost 5 bases, and 16 bases lay in between. The CDR3 spells CASSQFFSGVDEQYF. The CDR3 DNA is TGTGCCAGCAGCCAATTTTTCTCGGGGGTCGACGAGCAGTACTTC.

The chain is built from TRBV28 and TRBJ2-2, with unresolved D. Germline V gene sequence: CDR1 MDHEN, CDR2 SYDVKM. This CDR3 is built from 12 residues. V lost 6 bases and J lost 6, with 8 bases in between. Written as DNA, the CDR3 is TGTGCCAGCAGAATAGGAGCCGGGGAGCTGTTTTTT. Residues: CASRIGAGELFF.

The V gene is TRBV7-8, the J gene TRBJ1-3, with 7 bases aligning to TRBD1. The germline V gene has CDR1 SGHVS and CDR2 FQNEAQ. The CDR3 is made up of 16 amino acids. J was trimmed by 0 bases and V by 1 base; bases with no gene match: 3. DNA of the CDR3: TGTGCCAGCAGCTTAGGACAGGGAAACTCTGGAAACACCATATATTTT. This encodes CASSLGQGNSGNTIYF. The variable domain in full, completed from reference TRBV7-8 and TRBJ1-3, reads GAGVSQSPRYKVAKRGQDVALRCDPISGHVSLFWYQQALGQGPEFLTYFQNEAQLDKSGLPSDRFFAERPEGSVSTLKIQRTQQEDSAVYLCASSLGQGNSGNTIYFGEGSWLTVV.

The J gene is TRBJ2-1, the V gene TRBV10-2, with 7 nucleotides matching TRBD2. Trimming took 2 bases from V and 6 from J; bases not matched to a gene: 4. The length of the CDR3 is 14 residues. Per germline, CDR1 WSHSY and CDR2 SAAADI. CDR3 sequence (DNA): TGCGCCAGCAGTGAGACTAGCGTGGTCAATGAGCAGTTCTTC. This translates into CASSETSVVNEQFF.

The CDR3 nucleotides read TGTGCCAGCAGCACAGGACAGGGGGCGTTGGATACGCAGTATTTT. This codes for CASSTGQGALDTQYF. The V call is TRBV28, the J call TRBJ2-3; 11 positions match TRBD1. Trimming removed 6 bases from V and 6 bases from J; junction bases left unmatched: 8. The CDR3 has 15 residues. In germline, CDR1 is MDHEN, CDR2 SYDVKM. The variable domain in full, completed from reference TRBV28 and TRBJ2-3, reads DVKVTQSSRYLVKRTGEKVFLECVQDMDHENMFWYRQDPGLGLRLIYFSYDVKMKEKGDIPEGYSVSREKKERFSLILESASTNQTSMYLCASSTGQGALDTQYFGPGTRLTVL.

The gene calls are TRBV2 and TRBJ1-1; D call uncertain. The CDR3 is made up of 12 amino acids. V was pared by 4 bases and J by 3 bases, with 6 bases between. CDR1 and CDR2 (germline): SNHLY, FYNNEI. The chain's CDR3 is CASSGGDTEAFF. The DNA for the CDR3 is TGTGCCAGCAGTGGAGGTGACACTGAAGCTTTCTTT.

V and J are TRBV7-9 and TRBJ2-7, with unresolved D. Germline V gives CDR1 SEHNR, CDR2 FQNEAQ (reference sequence). The CDR3 consists of 11 residues. The V end was cut by 9 bases, the J end by 2 bases, with 8 bases between. The CDR3 DNA reads TGTGCCAGTTCCAGGACCTACGAGCAGTACTTC. This sequence encodes CASSRTYEQYF.

V and J are TRBV4-2 and TRBJ2-1; 8 positions match TRBD2. Trimming at V came to 4 bases and at J to 0 bases, leaving 8 bases not matched to a gene. Germline CDR1 is LGHNA and CDR2 is YNFKEQ. The length of the CDR3 is 17 residues. The CDR3 sequence is CASSRSLADSSYNEQFF. In nucleotides, the CDR3 is TGTGCCAGCAGCCGCTCACTAGCGGACAGCTCCTACAATGAGCAGTTCTTC.

J is TRBJ2-7 and V is TRBV11-2; D is perhaps TRBD1 (6 bases). The CDR3 consists of 15 residues. V gave up 0 bases and J gave up 2 bases, with 11 bases separating them. In germline, CDR1 is SGHAT, CDR2 FQNNGV. CDR3 residues: CASSLDGQQAYEQYF. DNA of the CDR3: TGTGCCAGCAGCTTAGATGGACAGCAAGCCTACGAGCAGTACTTC. The variable domain in full, with the rest retrieved from reference TRBV11-2 and TRBJ2-7, is EAGVAQSPRYKIIEKRQSVAFWCNPISGHATLYWYQQILGQGPKLLIQFQNNGVVDDSQLPKDRFSAERLKGVDSTLKIQPAKLEDSAVYLCASSLDGQQAYEQYFGPGTRLTVT.

The sample holds one count of this clone. The chain uses TRBV27 and TRBJ2-5; 8 nucleotides agree with TRBD1. The V and J ends lost 8 bases and 1 base, in that order; junction bases with no gene match: 9. The CDR3 runs to 15 residues. The V gene's germline CDR1 is MNHEY and CDR2 SMNVEV (reference sequence). CDR3 DNA sequence: TGTGCCAGCGGACATAGACAGGGGCGCCAAGAGACCCAGTACTTC. Translation gives CASGHRQGRQETQYF.

This clone was counted a few times. The chain has TRBV4-2 and TRBJ2-3; 9 nucleotides align to TRBD2. Germline loops: CDR1 LGHNA, CDR2 YNFKEQ. The CDR3 sequence is 15 residues long. Losses at the gene ends were 0 bases for V and 4 bases for J; bases not matched to a gene: 2. DNA for the CDR3: TGTGCCAGCAGCCAAGAGCGGGGGGGGCCAGATACGCAGTATTTT. It yields the protein CASSQERGGPDTQYF.

This chain links TRBV15 with TRBJ1-5; no definite D call. Trimming took off 0 bases at V and 7 bases at J, with 4 bases between the two ends. The CDR3 contains 12 residues. Looked up from germline, CDR1 is LNHNV and CDR2 is YYDKDF (reference sequence). CDR3 sequence (DNA): TGTGCCACCAGCAGAGATAAACAGCCCCAGCATTTT. Amino acid sequence: CATSRDKQPQHF.

The chain joins TRBV7-2 to TRBJ2-3, with TRBD2 as a possible D gene (5 bases). The V end was cut by 5 bases, the J end by 2 bases, with 14 bases between. The CDR3 has 15 residues. CDR1 and CDR2 (germline): SGHTA, FQGNSA. The CDR3 coding sequence is TGTGCCAGCAGCCCTGTTTGGCTAGCCACAGATACGCAGTATTTT. Its protein product is CASSPVWLATDTQYF. The variable domain in full, completed from reference TRBV7-2 and TRBJ2-3, reads GAGVSQSPSNKVTEKGKDVELRCDPISGHTALYWYRQSLGQGLEFLIYFQGNSAPDKSGLPSDRFSAERTGGSVSTLTIQRTQQEDSAVYLCASSPVWLATDTQYFGPGTRLTVL.

This sequence joins TRBV4-3 and TRBJ1-2; TRBD1 matches at 8 bases. The V gene's germline CDR1 is LGHNA and CDR2 YSLEER. CDR3 length: 15 residues. The junction had 4 bases not matched to a gene; V was cut back by 1 base and J by 3 bases. CDR3 DNA sequence: TGCGCCAGCAGCCAAGGGACAGGGACCTACTATGGCTACACCTTC. It encodes CASSQGTGTYYGYTF.